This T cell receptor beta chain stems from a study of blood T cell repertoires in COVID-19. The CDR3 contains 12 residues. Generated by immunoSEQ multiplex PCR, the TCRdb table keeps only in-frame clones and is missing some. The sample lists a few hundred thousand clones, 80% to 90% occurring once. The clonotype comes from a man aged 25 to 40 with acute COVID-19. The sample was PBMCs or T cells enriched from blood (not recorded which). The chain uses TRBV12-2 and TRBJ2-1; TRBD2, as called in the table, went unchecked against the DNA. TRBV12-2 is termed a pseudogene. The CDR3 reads CVCTGGRSEQFF. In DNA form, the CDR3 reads TGTGTATGTACCGGCGGGCGGTCTGAGCAGTTCTTC.